This record concerns one T cell receptor beta chain sequence. At one of its ends the junction is not consistent with the germline gene, which may arise from a read error. This record belongs to a study of blood T cells in healthy people across ages. With a J-beta primer mix and a sample-barcoded 5' primer, a second PCR ran about 7 to 11 cycles. TCRdb independently ran MiXCR on the 5' RACE reads; one entry per CDR3 protein. The repertoire consists of fewer than 950,000 distinct CDR3 sequences, with 40% to 65% occurring once and the leading ten covering approximately 40%. At least 6.5 million PBMCs were isolated per sample. Per germline, CDR1 SQVTM and CDR2 ANQGSEA. The CDR3 consists of 13 residues.

This sequence originates from a man aged 80 or over in good health. The chain employs TRBV29-1 and TRBJ2-1, with D unresolved. What was sequenced was blood. The CDR3 reads CSAQEDGYDEQFF. CDR3 in DNA: TGCAGCGCCCAAGAGGACGGCTACGATGAGCAGTTCTTC.